Presented here are 11 T cell receptor beta chains from one specimen sequenced in a study of blood T cells in healthy people across ages. A second PCR of roughly 6 to 12 cycles used a sample-barcoded 5' primer and a J-beta primer mix. TCRdb itself ran the 5' RACE reads through MiXCR, one entry per CDR3 protein. The data hold around 2 million distinct CDR3 sequences, with more than 35% observed a single time. The sample was blood. All receptors derive from a human donor in good health.

This chain links TRBV4-3 with TRBJ2-3; possibly TRBD2 for D (6 bases). Germline CDR1 reads LGHNA; CDR2 reads YSLEER. V was trimmed by 1 base and J by 3 bases, leaving 14 bases between them. This CDR3 is built from 16 residues. CDR3 in amino acids: CASSQGLEALTDTQYF. The CDR3 DNA sequence: TGCGCCAGCAGCCAAGGACTAGAAGCATTAACAGATACGCAGTATTTT.

The chain links TRBV2 to TRBJ1-2, with a tentative D call TRBD1 (5 bases). Germline V gene data show CDR1 as SNHLY and CDR2 as FYNNEI. This CDR3 spans 13 amino acids. Deletions cut 11 bases from V and 2 bases from J, with 15 bases between. The CDR3 sequence: CAGTWTLNYGYTF. For the CDR3, the DNA is TGTGCCGGGACCTGGACTCTGAACTATGGCTACACCTTC. The entire variable domain, with the rest obtained from reference TRBV2 and TRBJ1-2, is as follows: EPEVTQTPSHQVTQMGQEVILRCVPISNHLYFYWYRQILGQKVEFLVSFYNNEISEKSEIFDDQFSVERPDGSNFTLKIRSTKLEDSAMYFCAGTWTLNYGYTFGSGTRLTVV.

This clonotype was seen a handful of times. CDR3 region: CASSSPQGEWGTDTQYF. CDR3 DNA sequence: TGTGCCAGCAGCTCCCCACAGGGGGAATGGGGCACAGATACGCAGTATTTT. This sequence joins TRBV7-3 and TRBJ2-3; 8 bases align to TRBD1. CDR3 length: 17 amino acids. The germline V gene encodes CDR1 SGHTA and CDR2 FQGTGA. Trimming cost V 4 bases and J 1 base; bases outside gene matches: 10.

This clonotype was seen only a few times. The chain employs TRBV20-1 and TRBJ2-4; D tentatively fits TRBD1 or TRBD2 (5 bases each). Germline loops: CDR1 DFQATT, CDR2 SNEGSKA (reference sequence). Trimming cost V 1 base and J 7 bases, with 20 bases left between them. CDR3 length: 16 amino acids. The CDR3 loop reads CSARVHSGTSRNIQYF. CDR3 nucleotides: TGCAGTGCTAGAGTACACTCCGGGACCTCGAGGAACATTCAGTACTTC.

Only a few counts were recorded for this clonotype. This rearrangement joins TRBV6-2 or TRBV6-3 to TRBJ2-4; D possibly corresponds to TRBD2 (6 bases). V dropped 2 bases and J dropped 2 bases, with 7 bases sitting between them. In germline, CDR1 is MNHEY, CDR2 SVGEGT. There are 14 residues in the CDR3. CDR3 in amino acids: CASSYAGSKNIQYF. Here the CDR3 DNA reads TGTGCCAGCAGTTACGCGGGATCCAAAAACATTCAGTACTTC.

This clonotype was picked up a small number of times. The chain joins TRBV4-3 to TRBJ1-2, with D uncertain. V lost 0 bases and J lost 4, with 12 bases in between. The CDR3 totals 15 residues. The germline gives CDR1 LGHNA, CDR2 YSLEER. CDR3 sequence reads: CASSQDGEACYGYTF. The CDR3 nucleotides are TGCGCCAGCAGCCAAGATGGGGAAGCGTGCTATGGCTACACCTTC.

This clonotype was seen a handful of times. One junction end disagrees with the germline gene, perhaps due to a read error. This chain links TRBV12-3 or TRBV12-4 with TRBJ2-7; D might be TRBD1 (6 bases). The CDR3 is made up of 14 amino acids. As DNA, the CDR3 is TGTACCAGCAGTTTTGGGGGCCATTCCTACGAGCAGTACTTC. It specifies CTSSFGGHSYEQYF.

This clonotype was picked up a small number of times. The chain joins TRBV5-4 to TRBJ2-6; D assignment may be TRBD1 or TRBD2 (6 bases each). There are 18 residues in the CDR3. Germline V gene lookup returns CDR1 SGHNT and CDR2 YYREEE (reference sequence). V shed 0 bases and J shed 0 bases, with 13 bases lying between them. CDR3 DNA: TGTGCCAGCAGCTTGGGGGGGGCCTCAGGCTCTGGGGCCAACGTCCTGACTTTC. Translated: CASSLGGASGSGANVLTF.

The chain has TRBV12-5 and TRBJ2-1; TRBD2 might be the D (7 bases). The CDR3 has 14 residues. The ends were cut back, 7 bases at V and 13 bases at J, with 23 bases in the middle. The germline V gene has CDR1 LGHNT and CDR2 FRNRAP. The CDR3 reads CASALTSSTGTQFF. In DNA, the CDR3 is TGTGCTAGTGCCCTGACTAGCTCAACAGGGACCCAGTTCTTC. The full variable domain, completed using reference TRBV12-5 and TRBJ2-1, is DARVTQTPRHKVTEMGQEVTMRCQPILGHNTVFWYRQTMMQGLELLAYFRNRAPLDDSGMPKDRFSAEMPDATLATLKIQPSEPRDSAVYFCASALTSSTGTQFFGPGTRLTVL.

This clonotype has a handful of counts. The V gene is TRBV7-2, the J gene TRBJ2-7; D is undetermined. With the DNA end fitting TRBJ2-5 better, the J assignment may be wrong. There are 15 residues in the CDR3. Per germline, CDR1 SGHTA and CDR2 FQGNSA. CDR3 in DNA: TGTGCCAGCAGCTTAACCACCCGAAGAGGAGAGACCCAGTACTTC. Translated: CASSLTTRRGETQYF.

This clonotype showed up just a few times. The chain is built from TRBV20-1 and TRBJ1-1; the D is unclear. The germline CDR1 and CDR2 sequences are DFQATT and SNEGSKA (reference sequence). The CDR3 length is 13 residues. With 1 base removed from V and 6 bases from J, the gap between germline ends came to 12 bases. The CDR3 region is CSARVYEKAEAFF. CDR3 sequence (DNA): TGCAGTGCTAGAGTGTACGAGAAAGCTGAAGCTTTCTTT.